The present T cell receptor beta chain was sequenced within a study of T cell responses to AZD1222 COVID-19 vaccine. Study-level points and caveats: Recipients of AZD1222 seropositive at baseline numbered only five or six. Rises in breadth and depth of Spike-specific TCRs came after two AZD1222 doses. Repertoire sampling happened only post peak T cell response. Regions 160-218 and 743-854 dominated among vaccine-associated CD4 TCRs spanning spike.

To note about this clone: As yet, its antigen is unknown.

The trim removed 8 bases at V and 3 bases at J, leaving 5 bases unmatched. The CDR3 consists of 14 residues. Germline lookup yields CDR1 SGHVS and CDR2 FQNEAQ. The data were produced by immunoSEQ multiplex PCR, yet TCRdb's version contains in-frame clones alone and is incomplete. The table lists 35,000 to 50,000 clones, about four fifths of them singletons, with roughly a fifth in the top ten. The receptor was derived from an adult who received the MenACWY meningococcal vaccine as a control. The sample was peripheral blood, taken 28 days after the second dose of the MenACWY control vaccine. V is TRBV7-8 and J is TRBJ2-1, with 9 bases identical to TRBD2. CDR3 region: CASSQRGDYNEQFF. CDR3 nucleotide sequence: TGTGCCAGCTCCCAGCGGGGGGACTACAATGAGCAGTTCTTC.